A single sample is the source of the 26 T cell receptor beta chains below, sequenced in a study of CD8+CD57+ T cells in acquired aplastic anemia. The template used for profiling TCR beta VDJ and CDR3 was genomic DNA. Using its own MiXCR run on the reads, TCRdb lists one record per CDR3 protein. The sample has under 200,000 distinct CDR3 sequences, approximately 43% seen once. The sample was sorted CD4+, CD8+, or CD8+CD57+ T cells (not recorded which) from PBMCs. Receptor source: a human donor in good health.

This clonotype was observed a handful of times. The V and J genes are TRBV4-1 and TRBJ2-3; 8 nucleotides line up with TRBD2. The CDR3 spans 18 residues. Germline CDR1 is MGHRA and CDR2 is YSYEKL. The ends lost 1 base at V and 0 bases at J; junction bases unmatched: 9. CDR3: CASSQGGFGGASTDTQYF. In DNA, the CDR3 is TGCGCCAGCAGCCAAGGCGGATTCGGGGGGGCTAGCACAGATACGCAGTATTTT.

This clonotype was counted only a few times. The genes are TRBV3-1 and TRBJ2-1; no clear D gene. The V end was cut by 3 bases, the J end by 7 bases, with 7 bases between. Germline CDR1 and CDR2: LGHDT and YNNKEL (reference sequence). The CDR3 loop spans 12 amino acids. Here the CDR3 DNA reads TGTGCCAGCAGCCAGTTCCGTAATGAGCAGTTCTTC. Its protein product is CASSQFRNEQFF.

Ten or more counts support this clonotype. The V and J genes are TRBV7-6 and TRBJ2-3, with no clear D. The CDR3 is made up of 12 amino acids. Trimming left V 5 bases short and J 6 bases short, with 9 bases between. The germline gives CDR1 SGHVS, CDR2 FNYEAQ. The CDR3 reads CASSMTADTQYF. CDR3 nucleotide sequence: TGTGCCAGCAGCATGACGGCCGATACGCAGTATTTT.

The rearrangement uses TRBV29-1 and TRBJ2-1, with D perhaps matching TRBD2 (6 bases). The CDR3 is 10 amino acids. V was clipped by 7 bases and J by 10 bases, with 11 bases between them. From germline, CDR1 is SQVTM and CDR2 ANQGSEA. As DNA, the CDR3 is TGCAGCGCGCGGGCGGGAGAGCAGTTCTTC. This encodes CSARAGEQFF.

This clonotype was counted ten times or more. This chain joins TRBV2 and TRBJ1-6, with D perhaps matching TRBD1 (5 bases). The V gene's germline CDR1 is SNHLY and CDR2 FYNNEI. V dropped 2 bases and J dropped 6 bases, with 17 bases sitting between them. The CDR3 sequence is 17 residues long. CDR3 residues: CASSENGQGSFNSPLHF. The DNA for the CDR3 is TGTGCCAGCAGTGAAAATGGTCAGGGTAGTTTTAATTCACCCCTCCACTTT.

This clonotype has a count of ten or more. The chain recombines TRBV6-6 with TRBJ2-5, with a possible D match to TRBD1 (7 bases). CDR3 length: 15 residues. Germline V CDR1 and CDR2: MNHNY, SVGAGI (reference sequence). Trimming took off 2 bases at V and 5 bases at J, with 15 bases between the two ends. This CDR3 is CASSYTGEGGETQYF. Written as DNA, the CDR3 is TGTGCCAGCAGTTACACAGGGGAAGGAGGGGAGACCCAGTACTTC.

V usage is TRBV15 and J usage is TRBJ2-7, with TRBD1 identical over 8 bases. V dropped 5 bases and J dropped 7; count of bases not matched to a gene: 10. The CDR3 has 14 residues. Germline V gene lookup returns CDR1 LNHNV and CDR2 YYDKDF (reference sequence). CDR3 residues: CATSLRSTGAEQYF. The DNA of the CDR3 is TGTGCCACCAGCTTGCGATCGACAGGGGCGGAGCAGTACTTC. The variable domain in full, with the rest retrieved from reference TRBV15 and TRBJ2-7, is DAMVIQNPRYQVTQFGKPVTLSCSQTLNHNVMYWYQQKSSQAPKLLFHYYDKDFNNEADTPDNFQSRRPNTSFCFLDIRSPGLGDTAMYLCATSLRSTGAEQYFGPGTRLTVT.

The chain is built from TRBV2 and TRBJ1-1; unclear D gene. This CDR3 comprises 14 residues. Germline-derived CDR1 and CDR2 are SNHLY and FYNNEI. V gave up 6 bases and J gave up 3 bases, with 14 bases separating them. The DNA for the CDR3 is TGTGCCAGCAGCCCAACCGCCACGTACACTGAAGCTTTCTTT. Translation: CASSPTATYTEAFF.

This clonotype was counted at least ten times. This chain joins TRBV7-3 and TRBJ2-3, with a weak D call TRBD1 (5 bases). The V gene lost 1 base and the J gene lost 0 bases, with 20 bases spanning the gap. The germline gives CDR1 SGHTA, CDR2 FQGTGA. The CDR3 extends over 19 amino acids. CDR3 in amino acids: CASSLIPIGQGLSTDTQYF. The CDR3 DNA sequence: TGTGCCAGCAGCTTAATCCCGATCGGGCAGGGCCTTAGCACAGATACGCAGTATTTT. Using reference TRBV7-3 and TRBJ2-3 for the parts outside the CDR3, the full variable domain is GAGVSQTPSNKVTEKGKYVELRCDPISGHTALYWYRQSLGQGPEFLIYFQGTGAADDSGLPNDRFFAVRPEGSVSTLKIQRTERGDSAVYLCASSLIPIGQGLSTDTQYFGPGTRLTVL.

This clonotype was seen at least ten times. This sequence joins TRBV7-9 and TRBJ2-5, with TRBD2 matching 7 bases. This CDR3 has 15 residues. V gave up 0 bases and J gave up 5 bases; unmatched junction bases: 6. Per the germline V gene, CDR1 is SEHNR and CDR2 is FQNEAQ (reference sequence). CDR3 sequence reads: CASSLAGRGIETQYF. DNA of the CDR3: TGTGCCAGCAGCTTAGCCGGGCGGGGGATCGAGACCCAGTACTTC.

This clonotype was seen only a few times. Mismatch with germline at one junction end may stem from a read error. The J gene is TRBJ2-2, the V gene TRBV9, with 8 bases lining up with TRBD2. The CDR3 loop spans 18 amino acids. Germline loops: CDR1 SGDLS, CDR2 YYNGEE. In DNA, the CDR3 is TGTGCCAGCAGCGTACCTTCCGGGACTAGTTATGGAGCCGGGGAGCTGTCTTTT. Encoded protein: CASSVPSGTSYGAGELSF.

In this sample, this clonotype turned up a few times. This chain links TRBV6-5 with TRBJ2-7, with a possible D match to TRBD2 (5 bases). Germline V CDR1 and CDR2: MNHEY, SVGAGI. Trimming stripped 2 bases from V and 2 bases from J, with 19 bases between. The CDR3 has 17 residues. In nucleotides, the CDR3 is TGTGCCAGCAGTTACGCCGTTAGCGTGATCCGGGCCTACGAGCAGTACTTC. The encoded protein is CASSYAVSVIRAYEQYF.

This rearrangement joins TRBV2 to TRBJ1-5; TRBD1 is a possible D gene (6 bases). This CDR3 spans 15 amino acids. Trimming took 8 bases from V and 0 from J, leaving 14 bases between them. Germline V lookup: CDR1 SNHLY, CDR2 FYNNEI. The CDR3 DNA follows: TGTGCCAGCTCTGGGACAACGAATAGCAATCAGCCCCAGCATTTT. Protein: CASSGTTNSNQPQHF.

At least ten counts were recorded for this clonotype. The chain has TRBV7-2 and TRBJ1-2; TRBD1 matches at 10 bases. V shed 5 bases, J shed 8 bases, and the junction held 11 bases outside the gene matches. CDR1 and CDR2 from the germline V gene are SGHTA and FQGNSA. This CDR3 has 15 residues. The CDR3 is CASSHRDRGQGGYTF. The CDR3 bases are TGTGCCAGCAGCCATCGGGACAGGGGCCAGGGCGGCTACACCTTC.

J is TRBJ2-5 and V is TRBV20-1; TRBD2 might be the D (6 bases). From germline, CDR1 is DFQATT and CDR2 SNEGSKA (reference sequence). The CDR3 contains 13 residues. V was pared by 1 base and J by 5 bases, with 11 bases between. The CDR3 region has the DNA TGCAGTGCTAGAGGGCTAGGGAGGGAGACCCAGTACTTC. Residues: CSARGLGRETQYF.

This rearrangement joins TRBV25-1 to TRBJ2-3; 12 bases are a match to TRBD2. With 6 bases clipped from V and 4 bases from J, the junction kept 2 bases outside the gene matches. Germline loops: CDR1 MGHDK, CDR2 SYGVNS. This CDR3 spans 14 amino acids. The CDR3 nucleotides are TGTGCCAGCAGCCCTAGCGGGAGGGCAGATACGCAGTATTTT. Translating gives CASSPSGRADTQYF.

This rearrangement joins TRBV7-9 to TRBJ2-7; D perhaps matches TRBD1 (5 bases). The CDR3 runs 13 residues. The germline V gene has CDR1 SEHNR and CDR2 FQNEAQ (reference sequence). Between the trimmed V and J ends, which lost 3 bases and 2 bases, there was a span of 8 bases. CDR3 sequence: CASSLDKAYEQYF. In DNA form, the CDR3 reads TGTGCCAGCAGCTTGGACAAAGCCTACGAGCAGTACTTC.

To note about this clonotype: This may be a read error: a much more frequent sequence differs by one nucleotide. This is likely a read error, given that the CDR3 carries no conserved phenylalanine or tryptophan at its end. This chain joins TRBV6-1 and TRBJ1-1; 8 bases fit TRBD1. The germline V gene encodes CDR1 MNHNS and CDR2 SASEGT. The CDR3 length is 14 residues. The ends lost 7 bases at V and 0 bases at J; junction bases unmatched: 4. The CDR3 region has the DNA TGTGCCAGCAAACGACAGGGGTTGAACACTGAAGCTTTCCTT. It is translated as CASKRQGLNTEAFL.

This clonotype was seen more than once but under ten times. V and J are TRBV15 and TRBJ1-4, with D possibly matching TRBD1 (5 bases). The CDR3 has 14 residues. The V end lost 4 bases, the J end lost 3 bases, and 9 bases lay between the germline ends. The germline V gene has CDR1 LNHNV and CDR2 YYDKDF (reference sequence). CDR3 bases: TGTGCCACCAGCATGGGGACCTCTAATGAAAAACTGTTTTTT. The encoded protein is CATSMGTSNEKLFF.

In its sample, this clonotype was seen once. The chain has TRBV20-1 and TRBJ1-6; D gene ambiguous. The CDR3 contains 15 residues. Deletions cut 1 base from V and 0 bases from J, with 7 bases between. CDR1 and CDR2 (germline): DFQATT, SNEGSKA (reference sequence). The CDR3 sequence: CSARVTSSYNSPLHF. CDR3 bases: TGCAGTGCTAGAGTAACGAGCTCCTATAATTCACCCCTCCACTTT.

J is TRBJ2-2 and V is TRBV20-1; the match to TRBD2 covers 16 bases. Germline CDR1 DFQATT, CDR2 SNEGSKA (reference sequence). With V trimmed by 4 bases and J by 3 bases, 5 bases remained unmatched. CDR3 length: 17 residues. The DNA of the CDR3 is TGCAGTGCTAAGGGACTAGCGGGAGGGAAGGACACCGGGGAGCTGTTTTTT. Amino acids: CSAKGLAGGKDTGELFF.

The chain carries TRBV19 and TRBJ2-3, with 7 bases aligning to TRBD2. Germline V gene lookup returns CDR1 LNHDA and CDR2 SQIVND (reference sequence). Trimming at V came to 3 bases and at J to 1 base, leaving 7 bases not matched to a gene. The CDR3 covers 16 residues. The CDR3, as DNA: TGTGCCAGTAGTATGTGGGAGGGCCCGGGCACAGATACGCAGTATTTT. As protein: CASSMWEGPGTDTQYF.

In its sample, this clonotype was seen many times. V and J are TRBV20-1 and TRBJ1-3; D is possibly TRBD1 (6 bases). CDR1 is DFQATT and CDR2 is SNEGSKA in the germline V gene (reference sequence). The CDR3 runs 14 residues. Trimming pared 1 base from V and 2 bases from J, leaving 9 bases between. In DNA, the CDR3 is TGCAGTGCTAGAGCGCCAGGGGCTGGAAACACCATATATTTT. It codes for CSARAPGAGNTIYF.

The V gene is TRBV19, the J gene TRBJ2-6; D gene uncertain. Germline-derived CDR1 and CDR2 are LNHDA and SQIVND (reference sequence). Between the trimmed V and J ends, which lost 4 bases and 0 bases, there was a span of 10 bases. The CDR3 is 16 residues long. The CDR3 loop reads CASSSLPDSGANVLTF. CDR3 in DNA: TGTGCCAGTAGTAGTCTCCCAGACTCTGGGGCCAACGTCCTGACTTTC.

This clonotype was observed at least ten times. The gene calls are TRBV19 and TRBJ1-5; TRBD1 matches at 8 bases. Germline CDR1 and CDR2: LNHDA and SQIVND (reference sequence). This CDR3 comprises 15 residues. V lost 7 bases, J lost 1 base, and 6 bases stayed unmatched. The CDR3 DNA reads TGTGCCAGTACCGGGACAGGTCCCAGCAATCAGCCCCAGCATTTT. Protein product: CASTGTGPSNQPQHF.

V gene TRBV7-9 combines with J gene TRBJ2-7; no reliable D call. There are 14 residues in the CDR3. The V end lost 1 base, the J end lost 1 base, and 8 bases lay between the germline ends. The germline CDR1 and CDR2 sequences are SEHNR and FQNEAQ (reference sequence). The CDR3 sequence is CASSLGSRSYEQYF. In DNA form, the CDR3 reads TGTGCCAGCAGCTTAGGGAGCCGATCCTACGAGCAGTACTTC.